Listed here are 22 T cell receptor beta chains from one sample, sequenced in a study of cytomegalovirus exposure and HLA in healthy donors. The assay was immunoSEQ multiplex PCR, and TCRdb's table has in-frame clones only and misses some. The profile shows about 38,000 clones, 90% to 95% of them singletons. The sequenced sample consisted of PBMCs. These receptors originate from a man in his late teens or twenties in good health and CMV-seronegative.

The rearrangement uses TRBV10-1 and TRBJ2-1, with 8 bases that match TRBD2. The CDR3 consists of 13 residues. CDR1 and CDR2 (germline): WNHNN, SYGVQD (reference sequence). Losses at the gene ends were 7 bases for V and 4 bases for J; bases not matched to a gene: 3. Here the CDR3 DNA reads TGCGCCAGCAAGGCTAGCGGGTACAATGAGCAGTTCTTC. Residues: CASKASGYNEQFF.

V gene TRBV7-9 combines with J gene TRBJ1-4; 7 bases are shared with TRBD1. The junction had 8 bases not matched to a gene; V was cut back by 6 bases and J by 4 bases. Germline CDR1 and CDR2: SEHNR and FQNEAQ (reference sequence). The CDR3 consists of 15 residues. The CDR3 nucleotides read TGTGCCAGCAGAGCCCCGGGACAGTTTAATGAAAAACTGTTTTTT. Encoded protein: CASRAPGQFNEKLFF.

This clone occurred once. The chain uses TRBV7-2 and TRBJ2-3; unclear D gene. The V gene lost 1 base and the J gene lost 7 bases, with 9 bases spanning the gap. The length of the CDR3 is 13 residues. The germline V gene encodes CDR1 SGHTA and CDR2 FQGNSA. The CDR3 bases are TGTGCCAGCAGCTTAGTTTTTACAAATACGCAGTATTTT. Translation: CASSLVFTNTQYF.

The genes are TRBV5-6 and TRBJ2-7; 10 positions match TRBD2. After removal of 4 bases from V and 4 bases from J, the junction contained 8 bases not matched to a gene. The CDR3 runs to 15 residues. In germline, CDR1 is SGHDT, CDR2 YYEEEE. The CDR3 protein is CASSVRSGRTYEQYF. CDR3 sequence (DNA): TGTGCCAGCAGCGTACGTAGCGGGAGGACGTACGAGCAGTACTTC.

A single count supports this clone. The chain couples TRBV5-5 to TRBJ1-5, with 9 nucleotides matching TRBD1. This CDR3 has 16 residues. V shed 4 bases, J shed 1 base, and the junction held 6 bases outside the gene matches. In germline, CDR1 is SGHKS, CDR2 YYEKEE (reference sequence). The DNA for the CDR3 is TGTGCCAGCAGCGCCCCGGGACAGGGCAGCAATCAGCCCCAGCATTTT. The encoded protein is CASSAPGQGSNQPQHF.

The chain couples TRBV7-9 to TRBJ2-1, with 10 bases that match TRBD2. Germline lookup yields CDR1 SEHNR and CDR2 FQNEAQ (reference sequence). The CDR3 is 19 amino acids. The V segment lost 5 bases and the J segment 0 bases; nucleotides outside the gene matches: 13. The CDR3 reads CASSKQVAGGPSSYNEQFF. The CDR3 nucleotides are TGTGCCAGCAGCAAGCAGGTAGCGGGGGGACCTAGCTCCTACAATGAGCAGTTCTTC.

This chain links TRBV13 with TRBJ2-7; 7 bases are shared with TRBD2. Trimming removed 5 bases from V and 5 bases from J; junction bases left unmatched: 6. Germline CDR1 reads PRHDT; CDR2 reads FYEKMQ (reference sequence). This CDR3 contains 13 residues. The CDR3 region is CASSPSTSNEQYF. CDR3 nucleotide sequence: TGTGCCAGCAGCCCGTCGACTAGCAACGAGCAGTACTTC.

V usage is TRBV29-1 and J usage is TRBJ1-1, with D perhaps matching TRBD1 (5 bases). CDR1 SQVTM and CDR2 ANQGSEA come from the germline V gene. V was trimmed by 5 bases and J by 3 bases, leaving 10 bases between them. This CDR3 has 12 amino acids. The CDR3 protein is CSVTPQDTEAFF. The CDR3 DNA reads TGCAGCGTTACCCCACAGGACACTGAAGCTTTCTTT.

The chain couples TRBV7-9 to TRBJ1-2, with D unresolved. V was cut by 3 bases and J by 4 bases, with 18 bases left in between. Germline assignment: CDR1 SEHNR and CDR2 FQNEAQ (reference sequence). The CDR3 covers 16 residues. Here the CDR3 DNA reads TGTGCCAGCAGCTTCAGGCTAACGACGGGAGGCTATGGCTACACCTTC. Translating it yields CASSFRLTTGGYGYTF. Filled out from reference TRBV7-9 and TRBJ1-2, the complete variable domain reads DTGVSQNPRHKITKRGQNVTFRCDPISEHNRLYWYRQTLGQGPEFLTYFQNEAQLEKSRLLSDRFSAERPKGSFSTLEIQRTEQGDSAMYLCASSFRLTTGGYGYTFGSGTRLTVV.

The chain couples TRBV5-1 to TRBJ2-5; the match to TRBD2 covers 12 bases. The trim removed 3 bases at V and 5 bases at J, leaving 17 bases unmatched. This CDR3 contains 19 residues. Germline lookup yields CDR1 SGHRS and CDR2 YFSETQ. In nucleotides, the CDR3 is TGCGCCAGCAGCTCCCAGCCTCCTAGCGGGAGGGCCGGGGGGGAGACCCAGTACTTC. Amino acids: CASSSQPPSGRAGGETQYF.

V is TRBV13 and J is TRBJ2-3, with 12 bases fitting TRBD2. Trimming cost V 5 bases and J 4 bases; bases outside gene matches: 10. From germline, CDR1 is PRHDT and CDR2 FYEKMQ (reference sequence). This CDR3 is built from 17 residues. The CDR3 sequence is CASSPRTSGVWADTQYF. CDR3 coding DNA: TGTGCCAGCAGCCCCAGGACTAGCGGGGTGTGGGCAGATACGCAGTATTTT.

The chain couples TRBV5-1 to TRBJ2-3; maybe TRBD2 (5 bases). The CDR3 totals 14 residues. CDR1 and CDR2 (germline): SGHRS, YFSETQ. Trimming took off 5 bases at V and 6 bases at J, with 16 bases between the two ends. The DNA of the CDR3 is TGCGCCAGCAGTCGAGGGAGCAATGTGGATACGCAGTATTTT. Its protein product is CASSRGSNVDTQYF.

The V call is TRBV6-1, the J call TRBJ1-4; TRBD1 agrees at 7 bases. CDR3 length: 14 residues. Trimming took 1 base from V and 4 from J; bases not matched to a gene: 0. Germline CDR1 and CDR2: MNHNS and SASEGT. DNA for the CDR3: TGTGCCAGCAGTGAAGGACAGGGTAATGAAAAACTGTTTTTT. Its protein is CASSEGQGNEKLFF.

The V gene is TRBV6-1, the J gene TRBJ1-5; D is possibly TRBD1 (5 bases). This CDR3 spans 14 amino acids. Germline V CDR1 and CDR2: MNHNS, SASEGT. V was shortened by 7 bases and J by 4 bases, with 14 bases between the two germline ends. The CDR3 region has the DNA TGTGCCAGCACCCAAGACAGCGGGAATCAGCCCCAGCATTTT. This codes for CASTQDSGNQPQHF.

The chain couples TRBV2 to TRBJ2-1, with TRBD2 matching 10 bases. Germline V gene sequence: CDR1 SNHLY, CDR2 FYNNEI. The CDR3 has 13 residues. V shed 9 bases, J shed 8 bases, and the junction held 7 bases outside the gene matches. CDR3 amino acids: CARPGLASDEQFF. In DNA, the CDR3 is TGTGCCAGACCGGGACTAGCGAGTGATGAGCAGTTCTTC.

The J gene is TRBJ2-7, the V gene TRBV5-1; 11 positions match TRBD1. The CDR3 covers 15 residues. Germline CDR1 reads SGHRS; CDR2 reads YFSETQ. Trimming cost V 2 bases and J 4 bases; bases outside gene matches: 5. CDR3 sequence: CASSFRTGGSYEQYF. CDR3 DNA: TGCGCCAGCAGCTTCCGGACAGGGGGCTCATACGAGCAGTACTTC.

The genes are TRBV6-6 and TRBJ2-1; possibly TRBD2 for D (6 bases). Germline CDR1 reads MNHNY; CDR2 reads SVGAGI (reference sequence). This CDR3 spans 14 amino acids. Between the trimmed V and J ends, which lost 6 bases and 7 bases, there was a span of 16 bases. The CDR3 protein is CASRAGTPENEQFF. The CDR3 coding sequence is TGTGCCAGCAGAGCCGGGACTCCCGAAAATGAGCAGTTCTTC.

The chain combines TRBV27 with TRBJ2-1; TRBD2 might be the D (7 bases). V was trimmed by 2 bases and J by 9 bases, leaving 11 bases between them. The CDR3 totals 13 residues. CDR1 is MNHEY and CDR2 is SMNVEV in the germline V gene (reference sequence). The CDR3 nucleotides are TGTGCCAGCAGTTTAACGGGGGGCCTTGAGCAGTTCTTC. Its translation: CASSLTGGLEQFF.

The chain combines TRBV6-4 with TRBJ2-2; D uncertain. The CDR3 loop spans 13 amino acids. Trimming stripped 4 bases from V and 1 base from J, with 4 bases between. Germline CDR1 reads MRHNA; CDR2 reads SNTAGT. The CDR3 loop reads CASSAGNTGELFF. The CDR3 DNA reads TGTGCCAGCAGTGCGGGGAACACCGGGGAGCTGTTTTTT.

V gene TRBV27 combines with J gene TRBJ2-7; TRBD1 matches 11 bases. CDR3 size: 15 residues. J was trimmed by 2 bases and V by 4 bases; bases with no gene match: 4. Germline CDR1 MNHEY, CDR2 SMNVEV (reference sequence). CDR3 coding DNA: TGTGCCAGCAGTTACCAGGGACAGGGGGCCTACGAGCAGTACTTC. This codes for CASSYQGQGAYEQYF.

The chain recombines TRBV9 with TRBJ2-1, with D possibly being TRBD2 (5 bases). Germline values: CDR1 SGDLS, CDR2 YYNGEE. The CDR3 spans 15 residues. Trimming pared 4 bases from V and 6 bases from J, leaving 17 bases between. CDR3 region: CASSPRYTLANEQFF. In DNA, the CDR3 is TGTGCCAGCAGCCCCCGATATACCCTAGCCAATGAGCAGTTCTTC.

The CDR3: CASSEVAGDNNEQFF. CDR3 nucleotides: TGTGCCAGCAGTGAGGTGGCGGGAGATAACAATGAGCAGTTCTTC. The gene calls are TRBV6-4 and TRBJ2-1; 7 nucleotides match TRBD2. V shed 3 bases and J 5 bases; nucleotides not matched to a gene: 7. The CDR3 spans 15 residues. Germline assignment: CDR1 MRHNA and CDR2 SNTAGT.